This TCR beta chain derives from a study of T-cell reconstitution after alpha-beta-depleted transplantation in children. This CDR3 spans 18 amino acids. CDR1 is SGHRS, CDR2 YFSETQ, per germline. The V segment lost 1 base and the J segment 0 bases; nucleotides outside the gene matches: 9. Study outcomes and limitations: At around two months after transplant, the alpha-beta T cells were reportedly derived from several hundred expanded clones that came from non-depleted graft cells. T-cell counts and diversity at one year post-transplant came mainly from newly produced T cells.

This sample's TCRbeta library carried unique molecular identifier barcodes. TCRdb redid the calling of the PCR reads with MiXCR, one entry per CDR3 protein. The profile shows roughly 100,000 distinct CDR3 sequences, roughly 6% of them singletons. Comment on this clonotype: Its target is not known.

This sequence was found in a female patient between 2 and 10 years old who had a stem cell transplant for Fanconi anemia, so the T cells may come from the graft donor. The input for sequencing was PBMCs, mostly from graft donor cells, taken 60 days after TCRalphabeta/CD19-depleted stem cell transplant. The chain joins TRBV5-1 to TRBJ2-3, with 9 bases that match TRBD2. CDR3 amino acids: CASSLFRVAGESTDTQYF. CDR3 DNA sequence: TGCGCCAGCAGCTTGTTTCGAGTAGCGGGGGAAAGCACAGATACGCAGTATTTT.